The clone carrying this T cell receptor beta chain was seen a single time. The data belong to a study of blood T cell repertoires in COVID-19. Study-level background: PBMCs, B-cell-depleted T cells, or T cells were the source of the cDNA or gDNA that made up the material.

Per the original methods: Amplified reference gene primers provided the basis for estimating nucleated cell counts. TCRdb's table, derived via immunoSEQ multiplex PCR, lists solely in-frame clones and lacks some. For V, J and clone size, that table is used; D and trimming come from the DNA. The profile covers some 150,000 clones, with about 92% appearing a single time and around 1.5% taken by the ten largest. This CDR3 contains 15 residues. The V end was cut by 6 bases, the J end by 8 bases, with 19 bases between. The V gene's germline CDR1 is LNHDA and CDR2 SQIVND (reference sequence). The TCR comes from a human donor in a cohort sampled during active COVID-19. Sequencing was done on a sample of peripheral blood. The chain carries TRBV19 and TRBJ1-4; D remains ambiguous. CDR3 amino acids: CASRRTGKRSEKLFF. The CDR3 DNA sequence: TGTGCCAGTAGGCGAACGGGGAAAAGGAGCGAAAAACTGTTTTTT.